This record looks at one TCR beta chain sequence and its context. CDR3 size: 17 residues. Trimming cost V 6 bases and J 6 bases, with 24 bases left between them. Looked up from germline, CDR1 is MNHEY and CDR2 is SMNVEV (reference sequence). This sample is drawn from a study of blood T cell repertoires in COVID-19. Study as a whole: From the United States, Italy and Spain came samples of acute and convalescent COVID-19. The analysed material was cDNA or gDNA that came from T cells, B-cell-depleted T cells, or PBMCs.

Source study methods: Reference gene primer amplification in the assay estimated nucleated cell counts. Profiling relied on immunoSEQ multiplex PCR, and the TCRdb table lists in-frame clones only, not all of them. The V and J calls and clone size are taken from that table; D and trimming were inferred from the DNA. The table includes approximately 160,000 clones, roughly 84% detected once. The chain has TRBV27 and TRBJ1-5; D unresolved. The sequence derives from a man aged 45-65 years with active or convalescent COVID-19. The source material was peripheral blood. The CDR3 region has the DNA TGTGCCAGCAGCGTGGGAGCGGTTGGGAGGCGGGCTCAGCCCCAGCATTTT. Its translation is CASSVGAVGRRAQPQHF.